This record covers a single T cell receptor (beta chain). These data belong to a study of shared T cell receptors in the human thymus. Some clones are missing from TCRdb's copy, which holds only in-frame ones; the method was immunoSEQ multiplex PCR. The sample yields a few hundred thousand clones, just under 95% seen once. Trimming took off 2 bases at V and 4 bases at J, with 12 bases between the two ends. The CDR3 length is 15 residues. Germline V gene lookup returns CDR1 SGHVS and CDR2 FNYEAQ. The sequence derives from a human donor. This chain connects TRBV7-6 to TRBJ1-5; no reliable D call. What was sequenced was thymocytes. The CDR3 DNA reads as TGTGCCAGCAGCTTAAACGAGGGTTCGAATCAGCCCCAGCATTTT. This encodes CASSLNEGSNQPQHF.